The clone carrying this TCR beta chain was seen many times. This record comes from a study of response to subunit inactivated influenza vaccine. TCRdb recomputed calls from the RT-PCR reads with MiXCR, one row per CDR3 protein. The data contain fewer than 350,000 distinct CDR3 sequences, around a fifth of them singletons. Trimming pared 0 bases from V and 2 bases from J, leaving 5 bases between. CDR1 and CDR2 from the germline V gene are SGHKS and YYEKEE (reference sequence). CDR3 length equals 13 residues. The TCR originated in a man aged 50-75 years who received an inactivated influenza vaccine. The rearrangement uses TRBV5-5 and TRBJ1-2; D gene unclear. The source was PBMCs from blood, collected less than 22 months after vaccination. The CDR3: CASSLAGNYGYTF. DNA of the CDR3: TGTGCCAGCAGCTTGGCTGGGAACTATGGCTACACCTTC.